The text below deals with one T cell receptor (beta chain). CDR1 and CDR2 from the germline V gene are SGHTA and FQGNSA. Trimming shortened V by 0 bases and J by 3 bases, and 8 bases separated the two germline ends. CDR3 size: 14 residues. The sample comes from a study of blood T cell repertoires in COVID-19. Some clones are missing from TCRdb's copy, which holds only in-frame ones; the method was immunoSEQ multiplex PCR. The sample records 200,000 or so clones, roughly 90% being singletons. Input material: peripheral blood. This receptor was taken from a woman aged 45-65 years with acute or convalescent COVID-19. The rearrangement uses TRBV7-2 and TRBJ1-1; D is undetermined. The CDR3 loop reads CASSLAREYTEAFF. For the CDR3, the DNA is TGTGCCAGCAGCTTAGCGCGGGAATACACTGAAGCTTTCTTT. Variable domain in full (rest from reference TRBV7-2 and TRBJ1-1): GAGVSQSPSNKVTEKGKDVELRCDPISGHTALYWYRQSLGQGLEFLIYFQGNSAPDKSGLPSDRFSAERTGGSVSTLTIQRTQQEDSAVYLCASSLAREYTEAFFGQGTRLTVV.